One and the same sample provided the 5 T cell receptor beta chains below, sequenced in a study of T cell repertoires in cytomegalovirus infection. A single record per CDR3 protein comes from TCRdb applying MiXCR to the reads. Of 100,000 to 150,000 distinct CDR3 sequences listed, 7% to 10% are singletons. The sequenced sample was PBMCs. The receptor set was obtained from a human donor in good health (CMV status not recorded). Some clones in this sample may be carry-over from other donors' samples.

There are a few counts of this clonotype. The V call is TRBV6-5, the J call TRBJ2-5; tentatively, D is TRBD2 (7 bases). Deletions cut 0 bases from V and 2 bases from J, with 13 bases between. Per germline, CDR1 MNHEY and CDR2 SVGAGI. This CDR3 spans 16 amino acids. The CDR3 reads CASSYSGGGVQETQYF. CDR3 bases: TGTGCCAGCAGTTACTCGGGAGGGGGGGTACAAGAGACCCAGTACTTC.

Ten or more counts support this clonotype. The chain links TRBV7-8 to TRBJ1-4; D perhaps matches TRBD1 (6 bases). V lost 3 bases and J 3 bases, leaving 17 bases between the germline ends. Germline V CDR1 and CDR2: SGHVS, FQNEAQ. This CDR3 region has 17 residues. The CDR3 region has the DNA TGTGCCAGCAGCTTCGGGACACCCTGGGCACCTAATGAAAAACTGTTTTTT. Encoded protein: CASSFGTPWAPNEKLFF.

This clonotype was observed at least ten times. V and J are TRBV5-1 and TRBJ1-6; 10 bases match TRBD1. CDR1 and CDR2 from the germline V gene are SGHRS and YFSETQ. Trimming removed 4 bases from V and 8 bases from J; junction bases left unmatched: 9. The CDR3 has 16 amino acids. CDR3 sequence reads: CASSDRTGGSDSPLHF. DNA for the CDR3: TGCGCCAGCAGCGATAGGACAGGGGGGTCGGATTCACCCCTCCACTTT. The full variable domain, with the rest looked up from reference TRBV5-1 and TRBJ1-6, is KAGVTQTPRYLIKTRGQQVTLSCSPISGHRSVSWYQQTPGQGLQFLFEYFSETQRNKGNFPGRFSGRQFSNSRSEMNVSTLELGDSALYLCASSDRTGGSDSPLHFGNGTRLTVT.

This clonotype was found many times. The gene calls are TRBV24-1 and TRBJ2-5; 7 bases are a match to TRBD2. The germline V gene encodes CDR1 KGHDR and CDR2 SFDVKD. Unmatched junction bases numbered 3, after V lost 4 bases and J lost 2 bases. The CDR3 extends over 14 amino acids. The CDR3 region has the DNA TGTGCCACCAGTGAGTCGGGACTACAAGAGACCCAGTACTTC. Translation: CATSESGLQETQYF.

This clonotype was counted many times. This chain connects TRBV14 to TRBJ2-2, with 7 nucleotides matching TRBD1. There are 18 residues in the CDR3. V lost 4 bases to trimming and J lost 4 bases; unmatched junction nucleotides: 15. The germline V gene encodes CDR1 SGHDN and CDR2 FVKESK. CDR3 region: CASSRDRQGRVSTGELFF. Here the CDR3 DNA reads TGTGCCAGCAGCCGAGATCGACAGGGTCGGGTTTCCACCGGGGAGCTGTTTTTT. Combining the CDR3 with reference TRBV14 and TRBJ2-2 gives the whole variable domain EAGVTQFPSHSVIEKGQTVTLRCDPISGHDNLYWYRRVMGKEIKFLLHFVKESKQDESGMPNNRFLAERTGGTYSTLKVQPAELEDSGVYFCASSRDRQGRVSTGELFFGEGSRLTVL.